This TCR beta chain came from a study of T cells in Graves' hyperthyroidism and ophthalmopathy. Study at large: The blood sample was taken at first diagnosis, before treatment began.

The TCR beta CDR3 regions underwent amplification using RNA transcripts as the source. Researchers ran a first-round RT-PCR on the TCR CDR3 using the HTBI primer set. Each CDR3 protein is one row after TCRdb ran MiXCR on the multiplex PCR reads. The sample shows roughly 630,000 distinct CDR3 sequences, more than 15% of them seen only once. To note about this clonotype: A much larger clone is a single base away; this may be a read error.

Stable hyperthyroidism: no ophthalmopathy progression over 18 months of follow-up. Cells are PBMCs isolated from more than 8.5 ml of fresh blood. In germline, CDR1 is DFQATT, CDR2 SNEGSKA (reference sequence). The CDR3 is made up of 17 amino acids. The chain recombines TRBV20-1 with TRBJ1-5; D perhaps matches TRBD1 (5 bases). Sequenced input: blood. This receptor was taken from a woman aged 25 to 45 with Graves' hyperthyroidism. The CDR3 here is CSARDGAPQGYNQPRHF. In DNA, the CDR3 is TGCAGTGCTAGAGATGGTGCCCCCCAGGGCTACAATCAGCCCCGGCATTTT.